This entry lists 18 T cell receptor beta chains sequenced from one sample in a study of beta chain features in type 1 diabetes. Expressed TCRB transcripts were sequenced because the isolated RNA had all been reverse transcribed beforehand. Some clones are missing from TCRdb's copy, which holds only in-frame ones; the method was immunoSEQ multiplex PCR. The repertoire includes roughly 330,000 clones, around 10% of them detected once, and 0.015% sits in the top ten. The sequencing sample was made of naive CD4+ T cells from blood. Every receptor here comes from a woman in her 30s in good health.

This chain connects TRBV5-6 to TRBJ2-3; the D gene is possibly TRBD1 (5 bases). The CDR3 is made up of 14 amino acids. From germline, CDR1 is SGHDT and CDR2 YYEEEE. Trimming removed 2 bases from V and 1 base from J, with 8 bases in between. The CDR3: CASSFKGGTDTQYF. The CDR3 region has the DNA TGTGCCAGCAGCTTCAAAGGGGGCACAGATACGCAGTATTTT.

This clone was found a few times. This chain links TRBV10-3 with TRBJ2-3; TRBD1 agrees at 7 bases. CDR3 length: 15 residues. Germline lookup yields CDR1 ENHRY and CDR2 SYGVKD. V dropped 8 bases and J dropped 1; count of bases not matched to a gene: 9. The CDR3 DNA reads as TGTGCCATCGCCTACCGGACAGGCGGCACAGATACGCAGTATTTT. This sequence encodes CAIAYRTGGTDTQYF.

There are a few counts of this clone. CDR3 coding DNA: TGTGCCAGCAGCTTAGGTTCTAGCTACAATGAGCAGTTCTTC. Translation gives CASSLGSSYNEQFF. V usage is TRBV7-9 and J usage is TRBJ2-1, with unresolved D. V dropped 1 base and J dropped 3 bases, with 7 bases sitting between them. Germline V lookup: CDR1 SEHNR, CDR2 FQNEAQ (reference sequence). This CDR3 region has 14 residues.

The gene calls are TRBV4-3 and TRBJ2-7, with 10 bases fitting TRBD1. Looked up from germline, CDR1 is LGHNA and CDR2 is YSLEER. This CDR3 region has 15 residues. Trimming at V came to 3 bases and at J to 4 bases, leaving 6 bases not matched to a gene. In DNA form, the CDR3 reads TGCGCCAGCAGCCAGGTGACAGGGGGCGGTTACGAGCAGTACTTC. Encoded protein: CASSQVTGGGYEQYF.

V gene TRBV4-3 combines with J gene TRBJ2-6, with 7 bases matching TRBD1. Germline CDR1 reads LGHNA; CDR2 reads YSLEER. V was clipped by 1 base and J by 1 base; unmatched bases: 4. CDR3 length equals 17 residues. CDR3 in DNA: TGCGCCAGCAGCCAAGTACAGGGGAAGTCTGGGGCCAACGTCCTGACTTTC. This encodes CASSQVQGKSGANVLTF.

The V gene is TRBV27, the J gene TRBJ1-3, with D tentatively TRBD1 (5 bases). Germline values: CDR1 MNHEY, CDR2 SMNVEV (reference sequence). Trimming stripped 4 bases from V and 4 bases from J, with 14 bases between. The CDR3 runs 15 residues. CDR3 nucleotides: TGTGCCAGCAGTTCTCGTACAGGTTCAGGAAACACCATATATTTT. Translating gives CASSSRTGSGNTIYF.

This clone was seen a few times. This chain uses TRBV10-3 with TRBJ2-7; possible D gene TRBD1, 6 bases. Germline loops: CDR1 ENHRY, CDR2 SYGVKD. This CDR3 has 15 amino acids. The V end lost 4 bases, the J end lost 0 bases, and 13 bases lay between the germline ends. The CDR3 reads CAISGLGQSSYEQYF. As DNA, the CDR3 is TGTGCCATCAGTGGCTTAGGACAGAGCTCCTACGAGCAGTACTTC.

Only a few counts were recorded for this clone. The rearrangement links TRBV28 to TRBJ1-5; D is possibly TRBD1 (5 bases). Trimming pared 3 bases from V and 5 bases from J, leaving 14 bases between. This CDR3 spans 15 amino acids. The germline CDR1 and CDR2 sequences are MDHEN and SYDVKM. In nucleotides, the CDR3 is TGTGCCAGCAGTTTGCCAAGGGGTCCGGATCAGCCCCAGCATTTT. This translates into CASSLPRGPDQPQHF. The full variable domain, with the rest looked up from reference TRBV28 and TRBJ1-5, is DVKVTQSSRYLVKRTGEKVFLECVQDMDHENMFWYRQDPGLGLRLIYFSYDVKMKEKGDIPEGYSVSREKKERFSLILESASTNQTSMYLCASSLPRGPDQPQHFGDGTRLSIL.

This clone was counted a few times. The chain uses TRBV7-2 and TRBJ2-7, with unresolved D. V lost 0 bases and J lost 1, with 10 bases in between. CDR3 size: 15 residues. Germline V lookup: CDR1 SGHTA, CDR2 FQGNSA. CDR3 sequence (DNA): TGTGCCAGCAGCTTAGCCTCTGGCAGATCCTACGAGCAGTACTTC. Translation: CASSLASGRSYEQYF.

The chain joins TRBV28 to TRBJ1-2, with D tentatively TRBD1 (6 bases). The CDR3 has 15 amino acids. CDR1 and CDR2 (germline): MDHEN, SYDVKM. V was trimmed by 7 bases and J by 4 bases, leaving 19 bases between them. The CDR3 region has the DNA TGTGCCAGCATTTCCGCGGGGGCTTCTCCCTATGGCTACACCTTC. Its protein is CASISAGASPYGYTF.

This sequence joins TRBV2 and TRBJ2-3; 7 bases map to TRBD1. Trimming cost V 11 bases and J 0 bases; bases outside gene matches: 5. Germline V gene lookup returns CDR1 SNHLY and CDR2 FYNNEI. The CDR3 is 13 amino acids. The DNA for the CDR3 is TGTGCCGCACCGGGACAGAGCACAGATACGCAGTATTTT. Translating it yields CAAPGQSTDTQYF.

This rearrangement joins TRBV11-2 to TRBJ2-1; 11 bases align to TRBD2. Germline V CDR1 and CDR2: SGHAT, FQNNGV. The CDR3 totals 14 residues. J was trimmed by 12 bases and V by 0 bases; bases with no gene match: 4. CDR3 DNA: TGTGCCAGCAGCTTAGATACTAGCGGGAGAGCGCAGTTCTTC. It codes for CASSLDTSGRAQFF.

The chain couples TRBV7-3 to TRBJ2-3, with TRBD2 identical over 7 bases. V lost 5 bases to trimming and J lost 2 bases; unmatched junction nucleotides: 13. Germline V gives CDR1 SGHTA, CDR2 FQGTGA. The CDR3 length is 17 residues. This CDR3 reads CASSARAGRGPTDTQYF. The DNA of the CDR3 is TGTGCCAGCAGCGCACGAGCGGGGAGGGGTCCCACAGATACGCAGTATTTT.

This chain uses TRBV4-2 with TRBJ2-3; 8 bases agree with TRBD2. V shed 2 bases and J 6 bases; nucleotides not matched to a gene: 16. The V gene's germline CDR1 is LGHNA and CDR2 YNFKEQ. This CDR3 comprises 18 residues. The CDR3 region is CASSQQSQTSGSMDTQYF. As DNA, the CDR3 is TGTGCCAGCAGCCAACAAAGCCAAACCAGCGGGAGTATGGATACGCAGTATTTT.

The CDR3 spells CASSRRTGDPSGANVLTF. Here the CDR3 DNA reads TGTGCCAGCAGCCGACGGACAGGGGATCCGTCTGGGGCCAACGTCCTGACTTTC. The gene calls are TRBV5-4 and TRBJ2-6; the match to TRBD1 covers 9 bases. The CDR3 sequence is 18 residues long. Trimming took 4 bases from V and 1 from J; bases not matched to a gene: 9. CDR1 is SGHNT, CDR2 YYREEE, per germline (reference sequence). The entire variable domain, with the rest obtained from reference TRBV5-4 and TRBJ2-6, is as follows: ETGVTQSPTHLIKTRGQQVTLRCSSQSGHNTVSWYQQALGQGPQFIFQYYREEENGRGNFPPRFSGLQFPNYSSELNVNALELDDSALYLCASSRRTGDPSGANVLTFGAGSRLTVL.

This clone was found a few times. The chain carries TRBV28 and TRBJ1-1; TRBD1 matches at 8 bases. CDR1 MDHEN and CDR2 SYDVKM come from the germline V gene. CDR3 length: 16 residues. V shed 7 bases, J shed 1 base, and the junction held 11 bases outside the gene matches. CDR3: CASTSPPGQENTEAFF. The DNA of the CDR3 is TGTGCCAGCACCTCACCGCCGGGACAGGAGAACACTGAAGCTTTCTTT.

This rearrangement joins TRBV9 to TRBJ2-1; 9 positions match TRBD2. The ends lost 0 bases at V and 6 bases at J; junction bases unmatched: 4. This CDR3 has 15 amino acids. Germline CDR1 reads SGDLS; CDR2 reads YYNGEE. CDR3 loop: CASSVVAGALNEQFF. Written as DNA, the CDR3 is TGTGCCAGCAGCGTAGTAGCGGGAGCCCTCAATGAGCAGTTCTTC.

This clone has a handful of counts. The rearrangement joins TRBV7-2 to TRBJ1-2; D is possibly TRBD1 (6 bases). Trimming removed 5 bases at V and 4 bases at J, with 20 bases between. This CDR3 is built from 16 residues. Germline CDR1 SGHTA, CDR2 FQGNSA. The CDR3 DNA reads TGTGCCAGCAGCCCAGCGGGGGCAGGGGTCCCCTATGGCTACACCTTC. Its translation is CASSPAGAGVPYGYTF.